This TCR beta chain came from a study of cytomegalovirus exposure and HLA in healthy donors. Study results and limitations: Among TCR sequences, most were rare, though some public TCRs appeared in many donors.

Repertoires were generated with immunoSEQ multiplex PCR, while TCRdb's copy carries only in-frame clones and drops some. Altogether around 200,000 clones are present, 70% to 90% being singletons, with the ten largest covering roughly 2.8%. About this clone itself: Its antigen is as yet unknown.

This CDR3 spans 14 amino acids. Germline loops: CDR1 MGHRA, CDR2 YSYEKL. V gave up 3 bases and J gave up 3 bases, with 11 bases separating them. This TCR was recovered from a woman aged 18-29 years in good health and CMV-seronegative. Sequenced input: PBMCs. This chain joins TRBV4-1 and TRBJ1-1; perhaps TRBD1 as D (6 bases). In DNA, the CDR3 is TGCGCCAGCAGCCACGCAGGGGAATACACTGAAGCTTTCTTT. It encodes CASSHAGEYTEAFF.